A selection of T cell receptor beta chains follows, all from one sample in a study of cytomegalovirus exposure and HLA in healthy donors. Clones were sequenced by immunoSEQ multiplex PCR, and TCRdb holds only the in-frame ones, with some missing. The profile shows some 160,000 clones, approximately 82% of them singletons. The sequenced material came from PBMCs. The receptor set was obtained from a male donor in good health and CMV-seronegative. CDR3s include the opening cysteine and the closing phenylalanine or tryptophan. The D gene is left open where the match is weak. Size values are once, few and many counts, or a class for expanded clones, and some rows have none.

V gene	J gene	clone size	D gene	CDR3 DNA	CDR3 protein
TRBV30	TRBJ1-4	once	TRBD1	TGTGCCTGGAGTCCGAGGGGGCTGACTAATGAAAAACTGTTTTTT	CAWSPRGLTNEKLFF
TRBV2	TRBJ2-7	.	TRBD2	TGTGCCAGCAGCCCTGTAGGGACTAGTTCCTACGAGCAGTACTTC	CASSPVGTSSYEQYF
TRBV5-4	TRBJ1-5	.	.	TGTGCCAGCAGCTGGGAGGGAAGCAATCAGCCCCAGCATTTT	CASSWEGSNQPQHF
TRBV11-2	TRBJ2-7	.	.	TGTGCCAGCAGCTTAGGCCGGGACTCCTCCTACGAGCAGTACTTC	CASSLGRDSSYEQYF
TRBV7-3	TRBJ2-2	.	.	TGTGCCAGCAGCCCCCTAGGGGAAGGGGAGCTGTTTTTT	CASSPLGEGELFF
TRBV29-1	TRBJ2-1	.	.	TGCAGCGTTGACCACAACAATGAGCAGTTCTTC	CSVDHNNEQFF
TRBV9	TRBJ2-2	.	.	TGTGCCAGCAGCGTTGGCCACACCGGGGAGCTGTTTTTT	CASSVGHTGELFF
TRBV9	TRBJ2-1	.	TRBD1	TGTGCCAGCAGCGTAGGCCTGGGACAGGGGTACAATGAGCAGTTCTTC	CASSVGLGQGYNEQFF
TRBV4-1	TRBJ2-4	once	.	TGCGCCAGCAGCCAAGATAATGGGCCGGTAGCCAAAAACATTCAGTACTTC	CASSQDNGPVAKNIQYF
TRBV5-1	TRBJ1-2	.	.	TGCGCCAGCAGCTTGGATGGGCTGGCTGATGGCTACACCTTC	CASSLDGLADGYTF
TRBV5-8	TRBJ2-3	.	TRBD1	TGTGCCAGCAGCCAGACAGGGAGTACAGATACGCAGTATTTT	CASSQTGSTDTQYF
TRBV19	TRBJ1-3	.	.	TGTGCCAGTAGTACACGGACAGACTCTGGAAACACCATATATTTT	CASSTRTDSGNTIYF
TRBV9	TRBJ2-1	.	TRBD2	TGTGCCAGCAGCGTAGCTTTGGCGGGGGGGCTCGCCTACAATGAGCAGTTCTTC	CASSVALAGGLAYNEQFF
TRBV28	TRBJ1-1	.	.	TGTGCCAGCAAGATCCCGGAGACTGAAGCTTTCTTT	CASKIPETEAFF
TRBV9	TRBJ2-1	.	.	TGTGCCAGCAGCGTAGATGCTAGCGCGTCCAATGAGCAGTTCTTC	CASSVDASASNEQFF
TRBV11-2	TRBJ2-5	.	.	TGTGCCAGCAACCCGGGACACCAAGAGGCCCAGTACTTC	CASNPGHQEAQYF
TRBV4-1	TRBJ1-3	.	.	TGCGCCAGCAGCCAAGATTGGAGTGGTGGAAACACCATATATTTT	CASSQDWSGGNTIYF
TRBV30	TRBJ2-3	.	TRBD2	TGTGCCTGGGGGAGGACTAGCGGGACGGGAGATACGCAGTATTTT	CAWGRTSGTGDTQYF
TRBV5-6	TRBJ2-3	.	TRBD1	TGTGCCAGCAGCGTAGGGACAGTCACAGATACGCAGTATTTT	CASSVGTVTDTQYF
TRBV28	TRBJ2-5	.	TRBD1	TGTGCCACCGGGACAGGGGGCGTAGAGACCCAGTACTTC	CATGTGGVETQYF
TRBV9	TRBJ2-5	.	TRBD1	TGTGCCAGCAGCGTAGGAGGGGGACAGGGGGCAGAGACCCAGTACTTC	CASSVGGGQGAETQYF
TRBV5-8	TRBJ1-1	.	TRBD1	TGTGCCAGCAGCCTCGGACAGGGGAGGACTGAAGCTTTCTTT	CASSLGQGRTEAFF
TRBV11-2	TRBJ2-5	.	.	TGTGCCAGCAGCTTAGATCAGAACGGGGAGACCCAGTACTTC	CASSLDQNGETQYF
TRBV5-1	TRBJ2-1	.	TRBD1	TGCGCCAGACAAGGGGTAAGGACAGGGTCGGTCTCGGGTCATGAGCAGTTCTTC	CARQGVRTGSVSGHEQFF
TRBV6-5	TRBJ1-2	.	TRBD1	TGTGCCAGCAGTTACGATCGCAGGGGGCTCGATGGCTACACCTTC	CASSYDRRGLDGYTF
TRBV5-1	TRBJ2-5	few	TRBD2	TGCGCCAGCACCGGACTAGCGGGAGTGGAGACCCAGTACTTC	CASTGLAGVETQYF
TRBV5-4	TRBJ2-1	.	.	TGTGCCAGCAGCTTCGAGGGGGCCTACAATGAGCAGTTCTTC	CASSFEGAYNEQFF
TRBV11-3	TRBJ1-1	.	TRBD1	TGTGCCAGCAGCGCGAGGGGGCGGACTGAAGCTTTCTTT	CASSARGRTEAFF
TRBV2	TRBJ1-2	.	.	TGTGCCAGCAGTGGGGGCGCAACCGAGGGCTACACCTTC	CASSGGATEGYTF
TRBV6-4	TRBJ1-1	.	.	TGTGCCAGCAGGACAGCGACTGAAGCTTTCTTT	CASRTATEAFF
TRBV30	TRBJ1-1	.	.	TGTGCCTGGAGACCCGGGAGGGATGCTGAAGCTTTCTTT	CAWRPGRDAEAFF
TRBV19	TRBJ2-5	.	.	TGTGCCAGTAGTATACAGAATCAAGAGACCCAGTACTTC	CASSIQNQETQYF
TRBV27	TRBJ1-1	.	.	TGTGCCAGCAGTTTGACAGTTAACACTGAAGCTTTCTTT	CASSLTVNTEAFF
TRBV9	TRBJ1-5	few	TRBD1	TGTGCCAGCAGCGTAAGGGGGCAGGTGGGTCAGCCCCAGCATTTT	CASSVRGQVGQPQHF
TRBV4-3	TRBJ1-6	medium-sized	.	TGCGCCAGCAGCCAAGATGAAAGGGGCCGAAATTCACCCCTCCACTTT	CASSQDERGRNSPLHF
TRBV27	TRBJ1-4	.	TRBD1	TGTGCCAGCAGGGCGGACAGGCATGAAAAACTGTTTTTT	CASRADRHEKLFF
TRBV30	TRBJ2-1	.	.	TGTGCCTGGAGTCCACAGTACAATGAGCAGTTCTTC	CAWSPQYNEQFF
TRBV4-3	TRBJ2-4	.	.	TGCGCCAGCAGCCTTTCCCGACAGACAATAGCCAAAAACATTCAGTACTTC	CASSLSRQTIAKNIQYF
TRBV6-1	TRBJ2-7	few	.	TGTGCCAGCAGTGACTCAGGCTACGAGCAGTACTTC	CASSDSGYEQYF
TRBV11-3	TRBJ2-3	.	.	TGTGCCAGCAGCCTGGGGGCGGGAGCTGAAGATACGCAGTATTTT	CASSLGAGAEDTQYF
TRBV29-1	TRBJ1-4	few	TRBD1	TGCAGCGGTCGACAGGGTTCTAATGAAAAACTGTTTTTT	CSGRQGSNEKLFF